The subject of this entry is one TCR beta chain. The data stem from a study of shared clonotypes between healthy human individuals. The data were produced by immunoSEQ multiplex PCR, yet TCRdb's version contains in-frame clones alone and is incomplete. The sample consists of about 1.4 million clones, around 97% of them appearing once. The CDR3 extends over 18 amino acids. Germline-derived CDR1 and CDR2 are MDHEN and SYDVKM. Trimming removed 2 bases from V and 0 bases from J, with 14 bases in between. The sequencing sample was made of naive CD4+ T cells sorted from blood. The subset here: CD45RA+ positively selected. The origin of this receptor is a man aged 25 to 40 in good health. J is TRBJ2-6 and V is TRBV28, with D perhaps given as TRBD1 or TRBD2 (5 bases each). CDR3 nucleotides: TGTGCCAGCAGTTTAGGGGGTCAGCTCCTCTCTGGGGCCAACGTCCTGACTTTC. Its protein product is CASSLGGQLLSGANVLTF.